The T cell receptor beta chain under discussion was sequenced for a study of T cells in Graves' hyperthyroidism and ophthalmopathy. These patients, aged 18 to 65, had recently diagnosed hyperthyroidism lasting under 2 months. Exclusion criteria comprised uncontrolled infection, other autoimmune disease, pregnancy or lactation. The CDR3 is made up of 17 amino acids. Trimming removed 2 bases from V and 8 bases from J; junction bases left unmatched: 10. Per germline, CDR1 LGHDT and CDR2 YNNKEL (reference sequence). Study results and caveats: Ophthalmopathy cases were set apart from stable hyperthyroidism by a 13 V-J model. Expanded thyroid clonotypes (above 0.001) were mostly also found in blood.

RNA transcripts served as the template for amplifying TCR beta CDR3 regions. When the TCR CDR3 underwent first-round RT-PCR, the HTBI primer set was used. TCRdb re-derived calls from the multiplex PCR reads in MiXCR, one entry per CDR3 protein. Found here are around 500,000 distinct CDR3 sequences, 14% of them singletons; the top ten hold 17%. This clonotype was observed many times. Its antigen remains unknown. The sample was blood. This rearrangement joins TRBV3-1 to TRBJ2-1; 12 nucleotides line up with TRBD2. The sequence derives from a woman younger than 35 with Graves' hyperthyroidism. The CDR3 DNA sequence: TGTGCCAGCAGCCAACCCCGCGCTAGCGGGAGGGATGATGAGCAGTTCTTC. Its protein product is CASSQPRASGRDDEQFF.